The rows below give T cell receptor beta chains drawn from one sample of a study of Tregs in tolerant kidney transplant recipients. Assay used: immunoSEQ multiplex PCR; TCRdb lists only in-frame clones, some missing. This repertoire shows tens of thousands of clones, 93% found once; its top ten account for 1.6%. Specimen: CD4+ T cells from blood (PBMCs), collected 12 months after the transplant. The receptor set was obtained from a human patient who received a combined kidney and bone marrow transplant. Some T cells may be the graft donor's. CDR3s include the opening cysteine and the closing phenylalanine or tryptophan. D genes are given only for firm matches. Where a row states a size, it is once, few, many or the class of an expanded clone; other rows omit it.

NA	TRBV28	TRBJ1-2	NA	CASRLAGYGYTF	TGTGCCAGCAGATTAGCAGGGTACGGCTACACCTTC
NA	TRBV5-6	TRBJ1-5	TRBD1	CASSSPGTGYHPQHF	TGTGCCAGCAGCTCTCCCGGGACAGGGTATCATCCCCAGCATTTT
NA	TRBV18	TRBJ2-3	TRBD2	CASSPGLAGSNTQYF	TGTGCCAGCTCCCCGGGACTAGCGGGATCGAATACGCAGTATTTT
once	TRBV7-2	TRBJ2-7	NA	CASSLVGGWGSYEQYF	TGTGCCAGCAGCTTAGTCGGGGGTTGGGGCTCCTACGAGCAGTACTTC
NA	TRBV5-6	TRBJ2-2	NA	CASSLIPSNTGELFF	TGTGCCAGCAGCTTAATCCCCTCGAACACCGGGGAGCTGTTTTTT
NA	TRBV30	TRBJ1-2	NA	CAWGTAGVNYGYTF	TGTGCCTGGGGGACCGCAGGGGTTAACTATGGCTACACCTTC
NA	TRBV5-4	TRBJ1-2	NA	CASSLAVELYGYTF	TGTGCCAGCAGCTTGGCTGTGGAGCTCTATGGCTACACCTTC
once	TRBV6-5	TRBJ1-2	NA	CATRPGHSADGYTF	TGTGCCACCCGCCCGGGACACTCAGCGGATGGCTACACCTTC
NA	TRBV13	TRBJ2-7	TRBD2	CASRRLATTYEQYF	TGTGCCAGCAGACGACTAGCGACAACCTACGAGCAGTACTTC
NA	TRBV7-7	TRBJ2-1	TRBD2	CASSLSSGRGRNEQFF	TGTGCCAGCAGCTTATCCAGCGGGAGGGGAAGGAATGAGCAGTTCTTC
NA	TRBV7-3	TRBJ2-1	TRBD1	CASSLRDRIGNEQFF	TGTGCCAGCAGCTTACGGGACAGGATAGGGAATGAGCAGTTCTTC
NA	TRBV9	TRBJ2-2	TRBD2	CASSVVRGANTGELFF	TGTGCCAGCAGCGTAGTGCGGGGGGCGAACACCGGGGAGCTGTTTTTT
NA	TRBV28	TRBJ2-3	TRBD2	CASSFAGGDDTQYF	TGTGCCAGCAGTTTTGCGGGGGGCGATGATACGCAGTATTTT
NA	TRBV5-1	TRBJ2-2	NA	CASSLVRSLNTGELFF	TGCGCCAGCAGCTTGGTTCGCAGTTTGAACACCGGGGAGCTGTTTTTT
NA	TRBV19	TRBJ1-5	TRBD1	CASSWTGSNQPQHF	TGTGCCAGTAGTTGGACAGGGTCCAATCAGCCCCAGCATTTT
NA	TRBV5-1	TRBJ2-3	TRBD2	CASSLGSLAGATDTQYF	TGCGCCAGCAGCTTGGGTTCCCTAGCGGGGGCCACAGATACGCAGTATTTT
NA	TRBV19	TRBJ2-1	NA	CASTSPGWQGVWNEQFF	TGTGCCAGTACCTCCCCGGGCTGGCAGGGCGTCTGGAATGAGCAGTTCTTC
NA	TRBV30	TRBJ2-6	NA	CAWRYGSSGANVLTF	TGTGCCTGGAGATACGGGAGCTCTGGGGCCAACGTCCTGACTTTC
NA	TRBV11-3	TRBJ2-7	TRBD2	CASSLVGAGAYEQYF	TGTGCCAGCAGCTTAGTAGGGGCGGGGGCCTACGAGCAGTACTTC
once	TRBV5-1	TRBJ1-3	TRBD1	CASSLEATGGSDTIYF	TGCGCCAGCAGCTTGGAAGCTACAGGGGGCTCAGACACCATATATTTT
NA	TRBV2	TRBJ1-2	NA	CATSYGYTF	TGTGCCACCTCCTATGGCTACACCTTC
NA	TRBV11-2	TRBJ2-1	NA	CASSLGRTIYNEQFF	TGTGCCAGCAGCTTAGGCCGGACTATCTACAATGAGCAGTTCTTC
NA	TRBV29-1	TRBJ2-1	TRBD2	CSVAWPGGPNNEQFF	TGCAGCGTTGCATGGCCGGGGGGTCCCAACAATGAGCAGTTCTTC
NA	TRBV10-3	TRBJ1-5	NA	CATQRGGHNQPQHF	TGTGCCACCCAAAGGGGAGGCCACAATCAGCCCCAGCATTTT
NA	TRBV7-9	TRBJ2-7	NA	CASSLVFGSEQYF	TGTGCCAGCAGCTTAGTGTTCGGGTCCGAGCAGTACTTC
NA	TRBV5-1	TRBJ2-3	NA	CASSSIQGPSTDTQYF	TGCGCCAGCAGCTCCATACAGGGCCCATCAACAGATACGCAGTATTTT
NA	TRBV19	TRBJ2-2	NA	CASSPYTGELFF	TGTGCCAGTAGTCCTTACACCGGGGAGCTGTTTTTT
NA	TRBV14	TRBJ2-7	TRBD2	CASSPSGTSGYEQYF	TGTGCCAGCAGCCCCTCCGGGACTAGCGGTTACGAGCAGTACTTC
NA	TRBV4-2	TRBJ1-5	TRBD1	CASSQEGTVNQPQHF	TGTGCCAGCAGCCAAGAGGGGACAGTCAATCAGCCCCAGCATTTT
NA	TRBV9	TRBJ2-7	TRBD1	CASSVEGTGIYEQYF	TGTGCCAGCAGCGTAGAGGGGACAGGGATTTACGAGCAGTACTTC
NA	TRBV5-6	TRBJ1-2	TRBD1	CASSFEEGAYGYTF	TGTGCCAGCAGCTTTGAAGAGGGGGCCTATGGCTACACCTTC
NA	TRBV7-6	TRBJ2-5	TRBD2	CASSFRLAGGRETQYF	TGTGCCAGCAGCTTCCGACTAGCGGGGGGGAGAGAGACCCAGTACTTC
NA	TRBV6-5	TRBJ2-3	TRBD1	CASSYATGAHTQYF	TGTGCCAGCAGTTACGCCACAGGGGCCCATACGCAGTATTTT